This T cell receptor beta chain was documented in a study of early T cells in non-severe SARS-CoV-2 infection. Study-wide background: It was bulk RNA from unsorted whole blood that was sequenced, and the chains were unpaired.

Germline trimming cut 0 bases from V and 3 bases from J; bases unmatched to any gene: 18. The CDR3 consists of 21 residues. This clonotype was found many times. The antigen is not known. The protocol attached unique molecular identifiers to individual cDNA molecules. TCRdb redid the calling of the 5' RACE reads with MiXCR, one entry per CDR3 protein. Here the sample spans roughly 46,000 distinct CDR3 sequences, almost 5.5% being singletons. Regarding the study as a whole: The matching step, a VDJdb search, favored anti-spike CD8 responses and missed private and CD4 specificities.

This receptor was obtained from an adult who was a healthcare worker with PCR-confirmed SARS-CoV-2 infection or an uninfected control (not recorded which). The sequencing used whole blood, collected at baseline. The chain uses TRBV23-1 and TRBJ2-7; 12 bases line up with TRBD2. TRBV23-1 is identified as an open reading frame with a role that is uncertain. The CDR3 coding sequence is TGCGCCAGCAGTCAATCCACTAGCGGGAGGTTTTTGTGCCCCACCGACTACGAGCAGTACTTC. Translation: CASSQSTSGRFLCPTDYEQYF.